A single sample gave rise to the 23 T cell receptor beta chains below, sequenced in a study of shared clonotypes between healthy human individuals. TCRdb's table, derived via immunoSEQ multiplex PCR, lists solely in-frame clones and lacks some. Of hundreds of thousands of clones listed, approximately 73% are singletons. The sample was memory CD4+ T cells sorted from blood. The subset is: CD45RA-negative fraction. The receptors here all came from a woman aged 25-40 years in good health.

This clone appeared a few times. The chain couples TRBV21-1 to TRBJ2-7; TRBD2, the D gene given by the table, was not confirmed from the DNA. TRBV21-1 is shown as a pseudogene. This CDR3 has 13 residues. CDR3 nucleotides: TGTGCCAGCAGCGCGTCTAGCCGAAACGAGCAGTACTTC. The encoded protein is CASSASSRNEQYF.

In this sample, this clone turned up a few times. This rearrangement joins TRBV5-6 to TRBJ1-1; 10 bases align to TRBD1. Germline V gene sequence: CDR1 SGHDT, CDR2 YYEEEE. The CDR3 runs 14 residues. With 4 bases clipped from V and 4 bases from J, the junction kept 4 bases outside the gene matches. The CDR3 coding sequence is TGTGCCAGCAGCGCGGACAGGGGGGCCACTGAAGCTTTCTTT. It yields the protein CASSADRGATEAFF.

This clone was counted only a few times. V gene TRBV25-1 combines with J gene TRBJ2-5; 8 bases align to TRBD1. J gave up 6 bases and V 4 bases, and 13 bases lay outside the gene matches. CDR1 MGHDK and CDR2 SYGVNS come from the germline V gene. There are 16 residues in the CDR3. CDR3 in amino acids: CASSAIGTGRGKTQYF. CDR3 in DNA: TGTGCCAGCAGTGCAATAGGGACAGGACGGGGGAAGACCCAGTACTTC.

This chain links TRBV5-1 with TRBJ2-7; TRBD2 agrees at 14 bases. Germline V gives CDR1 SGHRS, CDR2 YFSETQ. This CDR3 region has 19 residues. J was trimmed by 4 bases and V by 1 base; bases with no gene match: 13. The CDR3 nucleotides are TGCGCCAGCAGCTTGAGGGTTGGGACTAGCGGGAGAGGGGTATACGAGCAGTACTTC. Encoded protein: CASSLRVGTSGRGVYEQYF.

The chain combines TRBV11-2 with TRBJ1-1, with unresolved D. The V end was cut by 4 bases, the J end by 3 bases, with 9 bases between. The CDR3 covers 13 residues. Germline values: CDR1 SGHAT, CDR2 FQNNGV. This chain's CDR3 is CASSSFMYTEAFF. CDR3 nucleotide sequence: TGTGCCAGCAGCTCCTTCATGTACACTGAAGCTTTCTTT.

This clone turned up a few times. Other DNA variants within this sample encode the same CDR3. This chain links TRBV6-5 with TRBJ2-5; D might be TRBD1 (7 bases). The ends were cut back, 0 bases at V and 5 bases at J, with 13 bases in the middle. The CDR3 spans 15 residues. Germline loops: CDR1 MNHEY, CDR2 SVGAGI. For the CDR3, the DNA is TGTGCCAGCAGTTACTCTCGGACAGGAGGGGAGACCCAGTACTTC. Its translation is CASSYSRTGGETQYF.

This clone was picked up many times. The chain recombines TRBV4-2 with TRBJ1-4; 8 positions match TRBD1. The CDR3 has 15 residues. Germline V gives CDR1 LGHNA, CDR2 YNFKEQ. The V gene end was trimmed by 0 bases and the J gene end by 8 bases; junction bases not matched to a gene: 5. In nucleotides, the CDR3 is TGTGCCAGCAGCCAAGATCTCGGGACAGGCGAAAAACTGTTTTTT. It translates to CASSQDLGTGEKLFF.

This clone was counted only a few times. Other DNA variants within this sample encode the same CDR3. The J gene is TRBJ2-2, the V gene TRBV29-1; 12 bases are a match to TRBD2. The CDR3 is 14 residues long. The V and J ends lost 6 bases and 1 base, in that order; junction bases with no gene match: 0. Per germline, CDR1 SQVTM and CDR2 ANQGSEA. CDR3 DNA: TGCAGCGTACTAGCGGGAGGGAACACCGGGGAGCTGTTTTTT. Protein: CSVLAGGNTGELFF.

This clone was recorded once. The chain has TRBV7-7 and TRBJ2-4; possibly TRBD1 or TRBD2 for D (5 bases each). Trimming stripped 5 bases from V and 4 bases from J, with 15 bases between. Germline assignment: CDR1 SSHAT and CDR2 FNYEAQ (reference sequence). The CDR3 has 15 residues. CDR3 residues: CASSQGTDKKNIQYF. The DNA of the CDR3 is TGTGCCAGCAGCCAAGGGACGGATAAGAAAAACATTCAGTACTTC.

This clone was detected only a few times. This chain connects TRBV19 to TRBJ2-7, with D perhaps being TRBD1 or TRBD2 (5 bases each). The germline CDR1 and CDR2 sequences are LNHDA and SQIVND (reference sequence). This CDR3 comprises 15 residues. With 1 base removed from V and 6 bases from J, the gap between germline ends came to 16 bases. The CDR3 protein is CASSIVIGESGEQYF. CDR3 nucleotide sequence: TGTGCCAGTAGTATAGTCATAGGGGAAAGCGGCGAGCAGTACTTC.

The chain recombines TRBV6-1 with TRBJ2-7; 7 bases match TRBD2. The V gene's germline CDR1 is MNHNS and CDR2 SASEGT. This CDR3 spans 14 amino acids. The J segment lost 5 bases and the V segment lost 6 bases, leaving 10 bases of the junction unmatched. The CDR3, as DNA: TGTGCCAGCAGCAAGCGGGGTGGCAACGACGAGCAGTACTTC. Encoded protein: CASSKRGGNDEQYF.

This clone has only a few counts. V usage is TRBV5-1 and J usage is TRBJ1-1; no firm D call. V was clipped by 2 bases and J by 8 bases, with 10 bases between them. Per germline, CDR1 SGHRS and CDR2 YFSETQ. There are 12 residues in the CDR3. CDR3 in DNA: TGCGCCAGCAGCTTTCCGGACGGGGAAGCTTTCTTT. Amino acids: CASSFPDGEAFF.

This sequence joins TRBV27 and TRBJ2-1; a possible D gene is TRBD2 (6 bases). V dropped 3 bases and J dropped 7 bases, with 13 bases sitting between them. The CDR3 spans 14 residues. The germline gives CDR1 MNHEY, CDR2 SMNVEV (reference sequence). In DNA, the CDR3 is TGTGCCAGCAGTTTCCGGCCGGCGGGGAATGAGCAGTTCTTC. It encodes CASSFRPAGNEQFF.

About this clone itself: The sample has other DNA sequences that encode this CDR3 too. This chain joins TRBV5-1 and TRBJ2-7, with TRBD2 matching over 8 bases. The junction had 6 bases not matched to a gene; V was cut back by 4 bases and J by 0 bases. The CDR3 is 15 amino acids. Germline loops: CDR1 SGHRS, CDR2 YFSETQ. The CDR3 reads CASSLLAGGSYEQYF. In nucleotides, the CDR3 is TGCGCCAGCAGCCTGTTGGCGGGAGGCTCCTACGAGCAGTACTTC.

The CDR3 DNA is TGTGCCAGCAGTTACGGGCGGGGAAACACTGAAGCTTTCTTT. Protein sequence: CASSYGRGNTEAFF. V is TRBV6-6 and J is TRBJ1-1, with D unclear. The length of the CDR3 is 14 residues. The germline V gene has CDR1 MNHNY and CDR2 SVGAGI (reference sequence). V lost 2 bases and J 2 bases, leaving 9 bases between the germline ends.

The chain has TRBV2 and TRBJ1-2; D uncertain. Per the germline V gene, CDR1 is SNHLY and CDR2 is FYNNEI. V was clipped by 6 bases and J by 7 bases, with 18 bases between them. CDR3 size: 14 residues. The CDR3 nucleotides are TGTGCCAGCAGCCCCGGAGTAGGATCTCCTGGCTACACCTTC. Amino acid sequence: CASSPGVGSPGYTF.

This chain links TRBV4-1 with TRBJ1-1; D call uncertain. Between the trimmed V and J ends, which lost 3 bases and 2 bases, there was a span of 7 bases. Germline V CDR1 and CDR2: MGHRA, YSYEKL. The CDR3 is 13 residues long. Here the CDR3 reads CASSHQHNTEAFF. The CDR3 DNA follows: TGCGCCAGCAGCCACCAGCACAACACTGAAGCTTTCTTT.

The gene calls are TRBV11-3 and TRBJ2-1, with 9 nucleotides matching TRBD2. There are 16 residues in the CDR3. Germline-derived CDR1 and CDR2 are SGHNT and YENEEA. The V segment lost 2 bases and the J segment 9 bases; nucleotides outside the gene matches: 11. In DNA, the CDR3 is TGTGCCAGCAGCTTAAACGGCGGGAGGGTTTGGTGTGAGCAGTTCTTC. Translating gives CASSLNGGRVWCEQFF.

J is TRBJ1-4 and V is TRBV9, with D possibly being TRBD1 (5 bases). CDR3 length equals 16 residues. From germline, CDR1 is SGDLS and CDR2 YYNGEE. Trimming stripped 0 bases from V and 9 bases from J, with 18 bases between. The CDR3 bases are TGTGCCAGCAGCGTAGACCCAACCGGGGCCGCGAAAAAACTGTTTTTT. Protein product: CASSVDPTGAAKKLFF.

Many counts were recorded for this clone. The gene calls are TRBV27 and TRBJ2-3, with a tentative D call TRBD2 (6 bases). The germline V gene encodes CDR1 MNHEY and CDR2 SMNVEV (reference sequence). The CDR3 sequence is 15 residues long. V was pared by 3 bases and J by 3 bases, with 13 bases between. The CDR3 nucleotides are TGTGCCAGCAGTTTCATTGTGGCGGGAACAGATACGCAGTATTTT. Its translation: CASSFIVAGTDTQYF.

J is TRBJ1-6 and V is TRBV21-1; the tabulated D call, TRBD1, remains unverified against the DNA. TRBV21-1 is listed as a pseudogene. The CDR3 runs to 16 residues. The CDR3 sequence is CASSNFDRGSCSPLHF. The DNA for the CDR3 is TGTGCCAGCAGCAATTTTGACAGGGGTAGTTGTTCACCCCTCCACTTT.

V and J are TRBV2 and TRBJ2-1; unclear D gene. Germline values: CDR1 SNHLY, CDR2 FYNNEI. CDR3 length: 15 residues. Trimming pared 4 bases from V and 0 bases from J, leaving 10 bases between. The CDR3 region has the DNA TGTGCCAGCAGTGTGTGGCCGAGCTCCTACAATGAGCAGTTCTTC. Amino acid sequence: CASSVWPSSYNEQFF.

The chain links TRBV30 to TRBJ2-7; D is unclear. The length of the CDR3 is 11 residues. In germline, CDR1 is GTSNPN, CDR2 SVGIG (reference sequence). The germline V and J ends were trimmed by 1 base and 4 bases, with 5 bases remaining between them. CDR3 nucleotide sequence: TGTGCCTGGAGTGCGCGGTACGAGCAGTACTTC. This gives the protein CAWSARYEQYF.